This T cell receptor (beta chain) was observed in a study of shared clonotypes between healthy human individuals. Study summary: Each donor's CD4 naive and CD4 memory cells filled three plates apiece, CD8 naive two, and CD8 memory one. Study-level findings and limits: Compared with memory subsets, naive subsets generally had larger estimated richness.

Trimming took 0 bases from V and 0 from J, leaving 10 bases between them. The CDR3 loop spans 15 amino acids. Germline CDR1 and CDR2: SGHNT and YYREEE (reference sequence). This clone was recorded once. Its antigen is currently unknown. Using immunoSEQ multiplex PCR, the repertoire was profiled, and TCRdb retains in-frame clones only, with some absent. The sample yields some 1,600,000 clones, 98% seen once. The source is a man under 40 in good health. Sequenced material: naive CD4+ T cells sorted from blood. Stated subset: CD45RA+ positively selected. The rearrangement joins TRBV5-4 to TRBJ2-7; a weak D match, TRBD2 (5 bases). CDR3 residues: CASSLGGISSYEQYF. DNA for the CDR3: TGTGCCAGCAGCTTGGGAGGGATTAGCTCCTACGAGCAGTACTTC.